The T cell receptor beta chain described here comes from a study of T cell clonotyping in hematopoietic cell transplantation. The V gene end was trimmed by 5 bases and the J gene end by 2 bases; junction bases not matched to a gene: 12. This CDR3 has 17 amino acids. The germline V gene has CDR1 SGHDT and CDR2 YYEEEE. This clone was seen only once. Its matching antigen is unknown. Clones were sequenced by immunoSEQ multiplex PCR, and TCRdb holds only the in-frame ones, with some missing. The data show about 9,400 clones, with almost 80% seen just once and roughly 15% held by the top ten. Overall study results and limits: Recipient TCR diversity dropped after transplant; expanded clonotypes rose from day 30 to 180. Higher Inverse Simpson Index values in graft donor and pretransplant recipient predicted broader posttransplant TCR diversity.

The chain combines TRBV5-6 with TRBJ2-3; 9 bases line up with TRBD2. The receptor comes from a male patient aged 40 to 50 who had an allogeneic stem cell transplant from a related donor, so the T cells may come from the graft donor. Some clones in this sample may be carry-over from other donors' samples. The sequencing here drew on PBMCs, taken 180 days after allogeneic stem cell transplant. The CDR3 is CASSNRRRGGATDTQYF. The CDR3 nucleotides read TGTGCCAGCAGTAATAGGAGACGCGGGGGGGCCACAGATACGCAGTATTTT.